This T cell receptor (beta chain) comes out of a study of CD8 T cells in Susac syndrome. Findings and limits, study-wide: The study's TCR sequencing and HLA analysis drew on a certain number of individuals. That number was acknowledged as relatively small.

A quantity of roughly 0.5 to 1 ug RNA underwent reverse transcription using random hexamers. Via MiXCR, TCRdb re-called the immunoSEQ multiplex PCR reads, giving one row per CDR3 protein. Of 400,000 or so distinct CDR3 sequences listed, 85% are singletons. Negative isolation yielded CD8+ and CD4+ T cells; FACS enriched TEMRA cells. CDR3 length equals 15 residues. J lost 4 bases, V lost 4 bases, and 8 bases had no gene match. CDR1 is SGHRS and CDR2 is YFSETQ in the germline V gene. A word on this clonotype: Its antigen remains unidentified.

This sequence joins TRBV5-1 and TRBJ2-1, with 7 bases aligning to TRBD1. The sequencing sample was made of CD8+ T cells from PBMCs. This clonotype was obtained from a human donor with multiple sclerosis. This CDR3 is CASSPGTEGYNEQFF. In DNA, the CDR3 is TGCGCCAGCAGCCCCGGGACAGAAGGGTACAATGAGCAGTTCTTC.